Below, 6 T cell receptor beta chains from the same sample are listed, as sequenced in a study of regulatory T cells in long-lasting Graves disease (dated by TCRdb to about 2021). Library prep was done by multiplex PCR. Sequencing was carried out with an Illumina HiSeq 4000. To build TCR beta libraries, CDR3 regions were amplified by Arm-PCR using iRepertoire HTBI primers. Clones were called with MiXCR by TCRdb after fastp trimmed the public reads at Q25, and only in-frame beta chains were retained. Entries are consolidated by CDR3 protein sequence, retaining the most common genes and DNA. The sample table contains around 250,000 distinct CDR3 sequences; only one count was recorded for around 18% of them. The ten largest account for 14% of the sample. Taken with the paper, the label for time point translates to: newly diagnosed GD, antithyroid drugs for less than 3 months. For both TCR sequencing and RNA sequencing, RNA was extracted from PBMCs using TRIzol.

The same specimen was also included in a second study, on T cells in Graves' hyperthyroidism and ophthalmopathy.

The sequencing used peripheral blood mononuclear cells (PBMCs), collected at new diagnosis, from a patient treated with antithyroid drugs. These receptors came from a woman in her thirties with Graves disease. Donor details come from another sample of the same person, matched by shared clones.

This sequence joins TRBV3-1 and TRBJ2-5; 12 bases agree with TRBD1. From germline, CDR1 is LGHDT and CDR2 YNNKEL (reference sequence). The junction had 8 bases not matched to a gene; V was cut back by 6 bases and J by 6 bases. CDR3 length equals 15 residues. This CDR3 is CASSPGTGGGKTQYF. CDR3 DNA: TGTGCCAGCAGTCCCGGGACAGGGGGCGGGAAGACCCAGTACTTC.

This clonotype was found a few times. The chain links TRBV20-1 to TRBJ2-7; weak D call: TRBD1 (6 bases). The germline V gene has CDR1 DFQATT and CDR2 SNEGSKA (reference sequence). Trimming pared 5 bases from V and 0 bases from J, leaving 17 bases between. The CDR3 is 15 amino acids. The CDR3 DNA follows: TGCAGTGCTCAACCTTATGGGGGCGGCTCCTACGAGCAGTACTTC. This sequence encodes CSAQPYGGGSYEQYF.

As regards this clonotype: A far larger clone is only one base removed, so a read error is likely. The chain is built from TRBV5-4 and TRBJ1-1; the D is unclear. The ends were cut back, 4 bases at V and 7 bases at J, with 11 bases in the middle. The CDR3 is 12 amino acids. The germline V gene has CDR1 SGHNT and CDR2 YYREEE (reference sequence). This CDR3 is CASSPTPLEAFF. As DNA, the CDR3 is TGTGCCAGCAGCCCAACTCCTCTTGAAGCTTTCTTT.

This clonotype was seen only a few times. V and J are TRBV9 and TRBJ2-2; 9 bases line up with TRBD2. The germline V gene encodes CDR1 SGDLS and CDR2 YYNGEE. The CDR3 loop spans 16 amino acids. V was clipped by 4 bases and J by 3 bases; unmatched bases: 7. The CDR3 is CASSPRTSADTGELFF. Written as DNA, the CDR3 is TGTGCCAGCAGCCCCCGGACTAGCGCGGACACCGGGGAGCTGTTTTTT.

This clonotype was seen only a few times. The chain has TRBV9 and TRBJ2-3; TRBD1 is a possible D gene (5 bases). Germline assignment: CDR1 SGDLS and CDR2 YYNGEE. Trimming pared 0 bases from V and 6 bases from J, leaving 17 bases between. This CDR3 has 16 residues. The CDR3 sequence: CASSVDRFGHVDTQYF. CDR3 in DNA: TGTGCCAGCAGCGTAGACAGGTTTGGGCACGTGGATACGCAGTATTTT.

This chain uses TRBV24-1 with TRBJ2-1; TRBD2 aligns across 13 bases. V lost 5 bases, J lost 7 bases, and 7 bases stayed unmatched. Per the germline V gene, CDR1 is KGHDR and CDR2 is SFDVKD. This CDR3 region has 16 residues. As DNA, the CDR3 is TGTGCCACCAGTGGTCAACTAGCGGGAGGGCCAAATGAGCAGTTCTTC. Translation: CATSGQLAGGPNEQFF.